This note documents a single TCR beta chain sequence. No patient had autoimmune disease or received systemic immunosuppression. The data are from a study of OX40 agonist ivuxolimab in advanced cancers. Overall study: Partial responses were observed in three patients, of whom one had hepatocellular carcinoma and two had cutaneous melanoma.

Repertoires were generated with immunoSEQ multiplex PCR, while TCRdb's copy carries only in-frame clones and drops some. The profile shows around 16,000 clones, roughly 79% of them singletons. This sequence originates from an adult with an advanced solid tumor such as melanoma, head and neck, liver or kidney cancer. Sequencing was performed on CD4+ or CD8+ T cells sorted from blood, taken in a trial of the OX40 agonist ivuxolimab.

Here the CDR3 reads CASSQQIEGDTQYF. CDR3 bases: TGCGCCAGCAGCCAGCAAATTGAAGGAGATACGCAGTATTTT. The chain employs TRBV4-3 and TRBJ2-3; D gene uncertain. The CDR3 is made up of 14 amino acids. Between the trimmed V and J ends, which lost 3 bases and 5 bases, there was a span of 12 bases. CDR1 LGHNA and CDR2 YSLEER come from the germline V gene.